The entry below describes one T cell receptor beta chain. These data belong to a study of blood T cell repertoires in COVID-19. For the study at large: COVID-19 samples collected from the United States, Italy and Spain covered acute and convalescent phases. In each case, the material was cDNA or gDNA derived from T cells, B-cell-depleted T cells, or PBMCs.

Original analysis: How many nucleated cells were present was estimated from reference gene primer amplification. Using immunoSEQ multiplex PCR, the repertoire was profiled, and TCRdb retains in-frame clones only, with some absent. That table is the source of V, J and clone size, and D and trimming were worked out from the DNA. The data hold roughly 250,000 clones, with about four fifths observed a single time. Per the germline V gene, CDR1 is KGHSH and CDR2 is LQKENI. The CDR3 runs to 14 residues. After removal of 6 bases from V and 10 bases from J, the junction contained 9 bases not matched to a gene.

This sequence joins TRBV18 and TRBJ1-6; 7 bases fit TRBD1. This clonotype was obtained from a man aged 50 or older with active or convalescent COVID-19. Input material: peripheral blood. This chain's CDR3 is CASSQDRFFSPLHF. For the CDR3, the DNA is TGTGCCAGCTCTCAGGACAGGTTTTTCTCACCCCTCCACTTT. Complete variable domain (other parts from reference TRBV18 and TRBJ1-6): NAGVMQNPRHLVRRRGQEARLRCSPMKGHSHVYWYRQLPEEGLKFMVYLQKENIIDESGMPKERFSAEFPKEGPSILRIQQVVRGDSAAYFCASSQDRFFSPLHFGNGTRLTVT.